A single sample is the source of the 31 T cell receptor beta chains below, sequenced in a study of identical twins. From the 5' RACE reads, TCRdb called clonotypes with MiXCR, one entry per CDR3 protein. The sample lists about 720,000 distinct CDR3 sequences; about 18% were seen once. These data also formed part of another study, on T cells expressing NK-cell markers.

The sample consisted of PBMCs. The receptors shown here come from a young woman in good health.

The chain carries TRBV7-9 and TRBJ2-4; the match to TRBD2 covers 8 bases. Germline assignment: CDR1 SEHNR and CDR2 FQNEAQ (reference sequence). This CDR3 contains 14 residues. V lost 9 bases, J lost 3 bases, and 7 bases stayed unmatched. The CDR3 is CASVTSDNKNIQYF. The DNA for the CDR3 is TGTGCCAGTGTGACTAGCGACAACAAAAACATTCAGTACTTC.

This clonotype was observed a handful of times. This chain uses TRBV6-1 with TRBJ1-6, with 8 bases aligning to TRBD1. V was clipped by 6 bases and J by 5 bases; unmatched bases: 6. Germline lookup yields CDR1 MNHNS and CDR2 SASEGT. The length of the CDR3 is 15 residues. The CDR3 reads CASSADRVNNSPLHF. CDR3 nucleotide sequence: TGTGCCAGCAGCGCGGACAGGGTAAATAATTCACCCCTCCACTTT.

V is TRBV9 and J is TRBJ2-1; perhaps TRBD2 as D (6 bases). CDR1 and CDR2 (germline): SGDLS, YYNGEE. The CDR3 length is 17 residues. Trimming took 3 bases from V and 5 from J, leaving 21 bases between them. The DNA of the CDR3 is TGTGCCAGCAGCGGACTGAGCGGACTAAAATCGCACAATGAGCAGTTCTTC. It is translated as CASSGLSGLKSHNEQFF.

In its sample, this clonotype was seen a few times. The rearrangement links TRBV20-1 to TRBJ2-5, with D unresolved. CDR3 length: 13 residues. The germline V gene encodes CDR1 DFQATT and CDR2 SNEGSKA (reference sequence). V gave up 3 bases and J gave up 5 bases, with 13 bases separating them. The CDR3, as DNA: TGCAGTGCTAGCTTCGGGTCAAGGGAGACCCAGTACTTC. Amino acids: CSASFGSRETQYF.

This clonotype has only a few counts. The V and J genes are TRBV7-2 and TRBJ2-1; 7 bases fit TRBD2. This CDR3 has 15 amino acids. Germline V lookup: CDR1 SGHTA, CDR2 FQGNSA. V lost 5 bases to trimming and J lost 2 bases; unmatched junction nucleotides: 6. The CDR3 DNA reads TGTGCCAGCAGCCAAGGGGCGGGAGCCTACAATGAGCAGTTCTTC. It encodes CASSQGAGAYNEQFF.

There are a few counts of this clonotype. This rearrangement joins TRBV12-3 or TRBV12-4 to TRBJ1-1; D possibly corresponds to TRBD1 (6 bases). Trimming took off 2 bases at V and 10 bases at J, with 17 bases between the two ends. The CDR3 has 14 residues. CDR3: CASSLSRGATSAFF. CDR3 coding DNA: TGTGCCAGCAGTTTATCACGGGGGGCCACGTCAGCTTTCTTT.

V usage is TRBV5-1 and J usage is TRBJ2-7; D is perhaps TRBD1 (6 bases). The CDR3 covers 16 residues. CDR1 and CDR2 (germline): SGHRS, YFSETQ. Deletions cut 3 bases from V and 7 bases from J, with 23 bases between. Here the CDR3 reads CASSSANRVPLLEQYF. The CDR3 nucleotides read TGCGCCAGCAGCTCGGCGAACAGGGTCCCATTATTGGAGCAGTACTTC.

V and J are TRBV10-3 and TRBJ2-7, with 8 bases that match TRBD1. Unmatched junction bases numbered 10, after V lost 6 bases and J lost 0 bases. Germline V gene data show CDR1 as ENHRY and CDR2 as SYGVKD. This CDR3 comprises 16 residues. This chain's CDR3 is CAISLLQGGISYEQYF. The CDR3 DNA sequence: TGTGCCATCAGCCTCTTACAGGGGGGTATCTCCTACGAGCAGTACTTC.

This clonotype was seen a few times. The DNA for the CDR3 is TGTGCCAGCAGCCAACTTTCGCTAGGGGGGCCCGCGAACACCGGGGAGCTGTTTTTT. Protein: CASSQLSLGGPANTGELFF. The chain joins TRBV16 to TRBJ2-2; D is tentatively TRBD1 or TRBD2 (6 bases each). The V end was cut by 2 bases, the J end by 0 bases, with 19 bases between. The CDR3 is made up of 19 amino acids. Germline V gives CDR1 KGHSY, CDR2 FQNENV.

The chain combines TRBV11-2 with TRBJ2-1; either TRBD1 or TRBD2 may supply D (5 bases each). Germline loops: CDR1 SGHAT, CDR2 FQNNGV. With 5 bases removed from V and 5 bases from J, the gap between germline ends came to 19 bases. The CDR3 totals 16 residues. The CDR3 reads CASSPSIRPGHNEQFF. The DNA for the CDR3 is TGTGCCAGCAGCCCGAGCATTCGGCCGGGACACAATGAGCAGTTCTTC.

V and J are TRBV6-2 or TRBV6-3 and TRBJ1-1, with unresolved D. Germline CDR1 is MNHEY and CDR2 is SVGEGT. Trimming stripped 2 bases from V and 1 base from J, with 17 bases between. The CDR3 runs 17 residues. CDR3 DNA sequence: TGTGCCAGCAGTTACCCGAGGCATTCTCCGGGGAACACTGAAGCTTTCTTT. Translation gives CASSYPRHSPGNTEAFF.

This clonotype turned up a few times. V is TRBV6-5 and J is TRBJ2-3; D call uncertain. CDR1 is MNHEY, CDR2 SVGAGI, per germline. The CDR3 covers 14 residues. The ends were cut back, 0 bases at V and 2 bases at J, with 6 bases in the middle. The CDR3, as DNA: TGTGCCAGCAGTTACTCTAGGGACACAGATACGCAGTATTTT. It codes for CASSYSRDTDTQYF.

The J gene is TRBJ1-1, the V gene TRBV12-3 or TRBV12-4; 9 nucleotides line up with TRBD1. The CDR3 totals 13 residues. J lost 9 bases, V lost 7 bases, and 9 bases had no gene match. CDR3 nucleotide sequence: TGTGCCAGCACTGGACAGGGGACGGGGCAAGCTTTCTTT. Protein product: CASTGQGTGQAFF.

V usage is TRBV3-1 and J usage is TRBJ2-7, with 7 bases fitting TRBD1. The CDR3 sequence is 12 residues long. V was pared by 0 bases and J by 9 bases, with 2 bases of the junction left unmatched. CDR1 LGHDT and CDR2 YNNKEL come from the germline V gene (reference sequence). This CDR3 reads CASSQERTGQYF. The CDR3 DNA reads TGTGCCAGCAGCCAAGAAAGGACAGGGCAGTACTTC.

As for this clonotype: A read error may produce the germline difference seen at one junction end. The V gene is TRBV7-7, the J gene TRBJ2-1, with TRBD1 identical over 7 bases. Looked up from germline, CDR1 is SSHAT and CDR2 is FNYEAQ (reference sequence). CDR3 length: 15 amino acids. CDR3: CASSPGQVFYNEQFF. CDR3 bases: TGTGCTAGCAGCCCCGGACAGGTCTTCTACAATGAGCAGTTCTTC.

This clonotype was found a few times. The rearrangement uses TRBV10-3 and TRBJ2-7; no firm D call. V was shortened by 3 bases and J by 6 bases, with 9 bases between the two germline ends. The CDR3 loop spans 12 amino acids. Germline values: CDR1 ENHRY, CDR2 SYGVKD. The DNA of the CDR3 is TGTGCCATCAGTGAAGGACCCCCCGAGCAGTACTTC. Translation gives CAISEGPPEQYF.

This clonotype was detected a few times. The chain uses TRBV20-1 and TRBJ1-2; no definite D call. This CDR3 has 14 amino acids. Trimming took 3 bases from V and 2 from J, leaving 13 bases between them. Germline V gene lookup returns CDR1 DFQATT and CDR2 SNEGSKA (reference sequence). The CDR3: CSASDPQRNYGYTF. The CDR3, as DNA: TGCAGTGCTAGCGATCCCCAGAGGAACTATGGCTACACCTTC.

This sequence joins TRBV9 and TRBJ2-5; 11 nucleotides line up with TRBD2. Looked up from germline, CDR1 is SGDLS and CDR2 is YYNGEE. V gave up 0 bases and J gave up 7 bases; unmatched junction bases: 8. The CDR3 has 16 amino acids. CDR3 bases: TGTGCCAGCAGCGTAGGTAGCGGGGGGGCTCGTTTGACCCAGTACTTC. Its translation is CASSVGSGGARLTQYF.

The chain couples TRBV2 to TRBJ2-7; no clear D. Germline V gene sequence: CDR1 SNHLY, CDR2 FYNNEI. The V end lost 8 bases, the J end lost 1 base, and 3 bases lay between the germline ends. The CDR3 runs 10 residues. CDR3 DNA sequence: TGTGCCAGCTATTCCTACGAGCAGTACTTC. It encodes CASYSYEQYF.

There are a few counts of this clonotype. Here the CDR3 DNA reads TGTGCCAGCAGCGCGTCGGTGGGGGACGAGCAGTACTTC. Translation: CASSASVGDEQYF. The V and J genes are TRBV9 and TRBJ2-7; tentatively, D is TRBD1 or TRBD2 (5 bases each). Germline CDR1 reads SGDLS; CDR2 reads YYNGEE. V lost 3 bases and J lost 5, with 12 bases in between. The CDR3 is 13 amino acids.

The V call is TRBV5-1, the J call TRBJ2-5; 7 nucleotides align to TRBD1. Losses at the gene ends were 4 bases for V and 5 bases for J; bases not matched to a gene: 5. Germline V CDR1 and CDR2: SGHRS, YFSETQ. The CDR3 covers 13 residues. CDR3 protein: CASSSPQGETQYF. CDR3 in DNA: TGCGCCAGCAGCAGCCCACAGGGGGAGACCCAGTACTTC.

This clonotype was recorded many times. CDR3: CASSPGLRTDTQYF. In nucleotides, the CDR3 is TGTGCCAGCAGTCCGGGACTCCGCACAGATACGCAGTATTTT. The gene calls are TRBV12-3 or TRBV12-4 and TRBJ2-3; perhaps TRBD2 as D (6 bases). The V end was cut by 5 bases, the J end by 1 base, with 10 bases between. This CDR3 spans 14 amino acids.

In its sample, this clonotype was seen a few times. The chain is built from TRBV20-1 and TRBJ1-1; D ambiguous. Deletions cut 2 bases from V and 5 bases from J, with 15 bases between. The CDR3 extends over 14 amino acids. Per the germline V gene, CDR1 is DFQATT and CDR2 is SNEGSKA (reference sequence). The CDR3: CSARPLGEVTEAFF. The CDR3 region has the DNA TGCAGTGCTAGACCCTTGGGAGAGGTTACTGAAGCTTTCTTT.

The chain recombines TRBV7-2 with TRBJ2-2, with a weak D call TRBD2 (6 bases). Trimming cost V 2 bases and J 8 bases, with 18 bases left between them. Per germline, CDR1 SGHTA and CDR2 FQGNSA. The CDR3 runs 16 residues. The CDR3 protein is CASSLNTLAAGGELFF. The CDR3 DNA follows: TGTGCCAGCAGCTTAAATACCCTAGCCGCGGGGGGGGAGCTGTTTTTT.

V and J are TRBV29-1 and TRBJ2-2; a weak D match, TRBD2 (5 bases). Germline-derived CDR1 and CDR2 are SQVTM and ANQGSEA. The CDR3 is 16 residues long. Trimming pared 1 base from V and 5 bases from J, leaving 17 bases between. The CDR3 reads CSVEAPRTRRTGELFF. The CDR3, as DNA: TGCAGCGTTGAAGCTCCGAGGACGAGGAGGACCGGGGAGCTGTTTTTT.

This clonotype was seen more than once but under ten times. The chain links TRBV20-1 to TRBJ2-7; 10 bases are shared with TRBD1. V was clipped by 2 bases and J by 2 bases; unmatched bases: 3. CDR3 length equals 14 residues. The germline V gene has CDR1 DFQATT and CDR2 SNEGSKA (reference sequence). In DNA form, the CDR3 reads TGCAGTGCTAGACGACAGGGGGCCCCCTACGAGCAGTACTTC. This sequence encodes CSARRQGAPYEQYF.

The chain carries TRBV20-1 and TRBJ2-7; 10 positions match TRBD2. The trim removed 5 bases at V and 3 bases at J, leaving 10 bases unmatched. The CDR3 length is 15 residues. CDR1 and CDR2 (germline): DFQATT, SNEGSKA (reference sequence). The DNA for the CDR3 is TGCAGTGCTTCCCGACCAGCGGGAGGGCGCTACGAGCAGTACTTC. This sequence encodes CSASRPAGGRYEQYF.

The V and J genes are TRBV5-1 and TRBJ1-2, with D maybe TRBD1 (5 bases). V was pared by 4 bases and J by 4 bases, with 11 bases between. Looked up from germline, CDR1 is SGHRS and CDR2 is YFSETQ. This CDR3 spans 13 amino acids. The CDR3 region has the DNA TGCGCCAGCAGCCATCCCGGGGCCTATGGCTACACCTTC. Translation gives CASSHPGAYGYTF.

The chain has TRBV12-3 or TRBV12-4 and TRBJ2-2, with 11 bases fitting TRBD2. The CDR3 sequence is 15 residues long. With V trimmed by 7 bases and J by 6 bases, 7 bases remained unmatched. In nucleotides, the CDR3 is TGTGCCAGCATCTATAGCGGGAGGGCCGCCGGGGAGCTGTTTTTT. This gives the protein CASIYSGRAAGELFF.

Only a few counts were recorded for this clonotype. The rearrangement joins TRBV7-2 to TRBJ2-5; unclear D gene. CDR1 and CDR2 (germline): SGHTA, FQGNSA. The CDR3 runs 14 residues. Trimming left V 5 bases short and J 5 bases short, with 15 bases between. The CDR3 coding sequence is TGTGCCAGCAGCCCCCACCTGGGAATCGAGACCCAGTACTTC. Protein sequence: CASSPHLGIETQYF.

This clonotype showed up just a few times. This chain uses TRBV4-3 with TRBJ1-5, with TRBD1 as a possible D gene (5 bases). The CDR3 has 17 amino acids. Germline CDR1 reads LGHNA; CDR2 reads YSLEER. V shed 1 base and J shed 1 base, with 14 bases lying between them. The CDR3 nucleotides are TGCGCCAGCAGCCAAGTTACCCTTCGGGGGAGCAATCAGCCCCAGCATTTT. This translates into CASSQVTLRGSNQPQHF.